The TCR beta chain described here comes from a study of T cell responses to AZD1222 COVID-19 vaccine (dated by TCRdb to the early 2020s). Concerning the study at large: AZD1222 recipients whose second dose came at about 4 weeks and those whose second dose came at about 12 weeks were combined into one group, since spike-specific TCR depth and breadth did not differ between the two schedules. A total of around 240 trial participants underwent TCR sequencing, of whom about 210 had received two doses of AZD1222 and around 25 had received two doses of the MenACWY control vaccine. Trial participants were enrolled by age into 18-55, 56-69 and 70-plus year subgroups, with about 150, 28 and 57 TCR-sequenced participants respectively. What the authors observed across the whole study: Participants were mostly white British, with more females than males. The authors suggested clonal diversity may have been underestimated. The vaccine-associated CD4 TCRs covered the entire spike protein, and the dominant responses fell in regions 160-218 and 743-854. The 56-69-year group was small, and its depth increase did not reach significance, likely because of low power. Only five to seven AZD1222 recipients were SARS-CoV-2 seropositive at baseline, limiting conclusions about previously exposed vaccinees. No day 14 peak-response samples were available, so repertoires were characterized only after the peak T cell response. Epitopes outside the regions mutated in the B.1.351 and B.1.1.7 variants were reportedly recognized by nearly half of the unique spike-specific TCRs. After two AZD1222 doses, spike-specific TCR breadth and depth were significantly higher than at day 0 and than in MenACWY recipients.

The intended sense of this specimen's time point label: baseline before first vaccination. The vaccinee samples were drawn from two UK trials, COV001 and COV002, one of which was a single-blind randomized controlled phase 2/3 trial testing AZD1222 (ChAdOx1 nCoV-19) in healthy adults. For TCRbeta chain sequencing, PBMC samples from trial participants were taken at day 0 and at day 28 after the second dose. The CDR3 regions of human TCRbeta chains were analyzed by immunosequencing. Under the source paper's analysis protocol: TCRs in the repertoires were matched against a reference library of SARS-CoV-2-specific TCRs that had been generated with the MIRA antigen-specificity platform. Breadth meant the fraction of unique TCRs that were SARS-CoV-2-associated, whereas depth meant the fraction of total T cells that were SARS-CoV-2-associated. Using the MIRA data, each spike-specific TCR was mapped to the spike region that the TCR reacts to and placed in a CD4 or CD8 class. Log10-transformed breadth and depth values were compared by one-way ANOVA with Sidak's multiple comparisons tests. TCRdb limited this immuneACCESS table to in-frame rearrangements with V and J called. A share of clones is missing; checked studies link under half to unresolved V genes, and the rest is unexplained. That table gives V, J and clone size, and the DNA gave D and trimming. This sample comprises approximately 100,000 clones, over 85% of them detected only once. Together, the top ten hold 2% to 2.5% of the sample.

A remark on this clone: The antigen it recognizes is unknown. Base quality data are lacking; no much larger clone is found one base away.

V was cut back by 8 bases and J by 0 bases, leaving a gap of 14 bases between them. CDR1 and CDR2, per the germline V gene, are MNHEY and SVGAGI. Including the terminal cysteine and phenylalanine, the CDR3 comprises 15 residues. Kept here is only the CDR3 DNA, which spans 45 bases and is read in frame from base 1. The input for sequencing was peripheral blood, taken on day 0 of AZD1222 vaccination. The receptor chain draws on TRBV6-5 and TRBJ1-3; no D segment can be confidently identified. This TCR derives from an adult in good health. The CDR3 loop reads CASGLGPSSGNTIYF. The sequence in DNA is TGTGCCAGCGGGCTAGGACCCTCCTCTGGAAACACCATATATTTT.